This TCR beta chain was recorded in a study of T cell repertoires in cytomegalovirus infection. Looked up from germline, CDR1 is LNHDA and CDR2 is SQIVND (reference sequence). The CDR3 has 15 amino acids. Deletions cut 1 base from V and 1 base from J, with 7 bases between. In TCRdb, the reads were re-called with MiXCR into one record per CDR3 protein. The table includes a few hundred thousand distinct CDR3 sequences, more than 8% detected once. The sequencing sample was made of PBMCs. The rearrangement links TRBV19 to TRBJ2-2; weak D call: TRBD1 (5 bases). This clonotype was obtained from a human donor in good health (CMV status not recorded). Some clones in this sample may be carry-over from other donors' samples. CDR3 DNA sequence: TGTGCCAGTAGTATAGGACAGCGGAACACCGGGGAGCTGTTTTTT. Residues: CASSIGQRNTGELFF.